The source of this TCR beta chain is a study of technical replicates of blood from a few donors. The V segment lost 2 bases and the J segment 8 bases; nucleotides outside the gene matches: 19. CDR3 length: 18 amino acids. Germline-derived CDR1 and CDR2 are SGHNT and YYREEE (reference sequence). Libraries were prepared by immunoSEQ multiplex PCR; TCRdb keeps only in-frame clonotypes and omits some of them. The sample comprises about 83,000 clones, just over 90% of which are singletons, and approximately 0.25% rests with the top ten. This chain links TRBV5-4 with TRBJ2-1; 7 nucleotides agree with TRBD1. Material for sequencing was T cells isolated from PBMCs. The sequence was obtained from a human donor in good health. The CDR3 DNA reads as TGTGCCAGCAGCTTTAGCCCGGGACAGTACGTGTTGGGCGATGAGCAGTTCTTC. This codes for CASSFSPGQYVLGDEQFF.